Each of the 23 T cell receptor beta chains below was sequenced from the same sample in a study of blood T cells in healthy people across ages. A sample-barcoded 5' primer and a J-beta primer mix were used in a second PCR of about 7 to 12 cycles. TCRdb called the 5' RACE reads again in MiXCR, with one record for every CDR3 protein. The sample holds fewer than 2 million distinct CDR3 sequences, roughly two fifths seen once. Specimen: blood. The receptors were sampled from a human donor in good health.

This rearrangement joins TRBV11-2 to TRBJ2-7, with 7 positions matching TRBD2. CDR1 and CDR2 from the germline V gene are SGHAT and FQNNGV. This CDR3 region has 16 residues. Losses at the gene ends were 0 bases for V and 0 bases for J; bases not matched to a gene: 5. The CDR3 DNA sequence: TGTGCCAGCAGCTTAGATCCAGCGGGGAACTCCTACGAGCAGTACTTC. Residues: CASSLDPAGNSYEQYF. The full variable domain, in which reference TRBV11-2 and TRBJ2-7 provide the parts outside the CDR3, is EAGVAQSPRYKIIEKRQSVAFWCNPISGHATLYWYQQILGQGPKLLIQFQNNGVVDDSQLPKDRFSAERLKGVDSTLKIQPAKLEDSAVYLCASSLDPAGNSYEQYFGPGTRLTVT.

This rearrangement joins TRBV27 to TRBJ1-2, with 12 bases that match TRBD1. Trimming took 7 bases from V and 4 from J; bases not matched to a gene: 7. The CDR3 has 15 amino acids. The germline gives CDR1 MNHEY, CDR2 SMNVEV (reference sequence). The CDR3 loop reads CASTRGTGGFYGYTF. As DNA, the CDR3 is TGTGCCAGCACCAGGGGGACAGGGGGCTTCTATGGCTACACCTTC.

The CDR3: CASSQDSDRTDTQYF. The CDR3 region has the DNA TGCGCCAGCAGCCAAGATAGCGACCGCACAGATACGCAGTATTTT. The chain uses TRBV4-3 and TRBJ2-3, with TRBD2 as a possible D gene (5 bases). Trimming pared 0 bases from V and 1 base from J, leaving 8 bases between. The CDR3 contains 15 residues. Germline CDR1 LGHNA, CDR2 YSLEER.

This clonotype has only a few counts. The chain couples TRBV5-5 to TRBJ2-7; D remains unclear. Germline assignment: CDR1 SGHKS and CDR2 YYEKEE (reference sequence). V lost 2 bases, J lost 3 bases, and 12 bases lay in between. This CDR3 is 14 amino acids long. CDR3 in DNA: TGTGCCAGCAGCTTAGTGATGTTCAACTACGAGCAGTACTTC. Amino acids: CASSLVMFNYEQYF.

The table lists this clonotype with a few counts. V usage is TRBV6-1 and J usage is TRBJ2-3; maybe TRBD2 (6 bases). Trimming took off 6 bases at V and 0 bases at J, with 16 bases between the two ends. The germline V gene encodes CDR1 MNHNS and CDR2 SASEGT. This CDR3 has 16 amino acids. The CDR3 DNA reads as TGTGCCAGCAGGATCGCCCCGGGACTGAGCACAGATACGCAGTATTTT. This translates into CASRIAPGLSTDTQYF.

This clonotype came up many times. The V call is TRBV29-1, the J call TRBJ2-3; D may be TRBD1 (5 bases). The CDR3 is 14 amino acids. Germline values: CDR1 SQVTM, CDR2 ANQGSEA. Trimming stripped 1 base from V and 0 bases from J, with 8 bases between. DNA of the CDR3: TGCAGCGTTGAAGTTACAGGAAGCACAGATACGCAGTATTTT. As protein: CSVEVTGSTDTQYF.

This rearrangement joins TRBV7-9 to TRBJ2-1; TRBD2 matches at 10 bases. V lost 7 bases and J lost 5; bases outside the gene matches: 8. The CDR3 consists of 15 residues. Germline CDR1 reads SEHNR; CDR2 reads FQNEAQ (reference sequence). The CDR3 sequence: CASTDSGGLNNEQFF. As DNA, the CDR3 is TGTGCCAGCACCGATAGCGGGGGGCTGAACAATGAGCAGTTCTTC.

A single count supports this clonotype. The chain links TRBV20-1 to TRBJ1-2, with D unresolved. Germline CDR1 is DFQATT and CDR2 is SNEGSKA (reference sequence). The CDR3 contains 14 residues. V lost 0 bases to trimming and J lost 4 bases, with 12 bases between them. CDR3 DNA sequence: TGCAGTGCTAGAGAATCCCCGGCAGCCTATGGCTACACCTTC. It yields the protein CSARESPAAYGYTF.

The chain uses TRBV5-4 and TRBJ2-7, with TRBD2 matching 7 bases. V was clipped by 2 bases and J by 2 bases; unmatched bases: 7. Germline-derived CDR1 and CDR2 are SGHNT and YYREEE (reference sequence). The CDR3 spans 15 residues. CDR3 region: CASSFKRGSTYEQYF. The CDR3, as DNA: TGTGCCAGCAGCTTTAAGCGGGGATCAACCTACGAGCAGTACTTC.

CDR3 residues: CASSLVGGSGYNSPLHF. CDR3 in DNA: TGCGCCAGCAGCTTGGTGGGGGGTAGCGGCTATAATTCACCCCTCCACTTT. The chain uses TRBV5-1 and TRBJ1-6; possible D gene TRBD1, 5 bases. The germline V gene has CDR1 SGHRS and CDR2 YFSETQ. V gave up 0 bases and J gave up 3 bases, with 13 bases separating them. CDR3 length: 17 residues.

The genes are TRBV28 and TRBJ1-5; D might be TRBD1 (5 bases). The CDR3 is 15 residues long. Trimming removed 6 bases at V and 3 bases at J, with 15 bases between. Germline CDR1 and CDR2: MDHEN and SYDVKM. This CDR3 is CASSLDRDYNQPQHF. DNA for the CDR3: TGTGCCAGCAGCCTTGACCGGGACTACAATCAGCCCCAGCATTTT.

The chain combines TRBV11-2 with TRBJ2-4; a possible D gene is TRBD2 (5 bases). Trimming cost V 6 bases and J 13 bases, with 25 bases left between them. The CDR3 has 15 amino acids. Germline loops: CDR1 SGHAT, CDR2 FQNNGV. The CDR3 reads CASSTKTRRTNEQYF. As DNA, the CDR3 is TGTGCCAGCAGTACGAAGACACGGAGGACGAATGAGCAGTACTTC.

The chain has TRBV7-8 and TRBJ1-1, with a tentative D call TRBD1 (5 bases). Deletions cut 5 bases from V and 1 base from J, with 17 bases between. This CDR3 spans 16 amino acids. Germline CDR1 is SGHVS and CDR2 is FQNEAQ. This chain's CDR3 is CASSRNTGTPNTEAFF. In nucleotides, the CDR3 is TGTGCCAGCAGCCGAAATACTGGGACCCCGAACACTGAAGCTTTCTTT.

This clonotype was seen only once. The chain is built from TRBV27 and TRBJ1-5, with D maybe TRBD1 (5 bases). The V gene's germline CDR1 is MNHEY and CDR2 SMNVEV (reference sequence). V gave up 4 bases and J gave up 10 bases, with 20 bases separating them. This CDR3 comprises 15 residues. The CDR3 DNA follows: TGTGCCAGCAGTTCCCAGGACACGGCAATCAGCCCCCAGCATTTT. This sequence encodes CASSSQDTAISPQHF.

J is TRBJ1-1 and V is TRBV28, with D perhaps TRBD1 (5 bases). Deletions cut 4 bases from V and 0 bases from J, with 12 bases between. Germline V gene lookup returns CDR1 MDHEN and CDR2 SYDVKM. The CDR3 extends over 15 amino acids. The CDR3 DNA is TGTGCCAGCAGTTCAGGGTTCCCGATGAACACTGAAGCTTTCTTT. Protein: CASSSGFPMNTEAFF.

This clonotype was detected only a few times. The chain is built from TRBV21-1 and TRBJ1-2; TRBD1 was called by the table and not checked on the DNA. TRBV21-1 is labeled a pseudogene. The CDR3 covers 18 residues. This CDR3 is CASSKNRNHPIPNYGYTF. The CDR3 DNA is TGTGCCAGCAGCAAAAACAGGAACCATCCAATTCCTAACTATGGCTACACCTTC.

Only one count was recorded for this clonotype. The chain joins TRBV24-1 to TRBJ1-1; TRBD1 matches 8 bases. The CDR3 runs to 15 residues. V lost 5 bases, J lost 0 bases, and 4 bases stayed unmatched. Germline lookup yields CDR1 KGHDR and CDR2 SFDVKD. Written as DNA, the CDR3 is TGTGCCACCAGTGGCGGGACAGGTTTGAACACTGAAGCTTTCTTT. Translating gives CATSGGTGLNTEAFF.

With respect to this clonotype: One end of the junction is discordant with germline, which a read error may explain. The rearrangement joins TRBV7-2 to TRBJ1-2, with D hard to call. The CDR3 consists of 12 residues. Germline loops: CDR1 SGHTA, CDR2 FQGNSA. DNA for the CDR3: TGTGCCGGCAGCTACAATCTGAATGGCTACACCTTC. It specifies CAGSYNLNGYTF.

V usage is TRBV3-1 and J usage is TRBJ2-1; possible D gene TRBD1, 6 bases. CDR1 and CDR2 (germline): LGHDT, YNNKEL (reference sequence). The CDR3 length is 15 residues. Trimming took off 3 bases at V and 3 bases at J, with 12 bases between the two ends. The chain's CDR3 is CASSHGPGDYNEQFF. In nucleotides, the CDR3 is TGTGCCAGCAGCCATGGGCCAGGGGACTACAATGAGCAGTTCTTC.

The chain employs TRBV5-1 and TRBJ2-5, with TRBD2 matching 10 bases. Trimming took 4 bases from V and 1 from J; bases not matched to a gene: 7. Germline CDR1 SGHRS, CDR2 YFSETQ. This CDR3 region has 16 residues. DNA for the CDR3: TGCGCCAGCAGCATACAGCGGGGGGGCCTCCAAGAGACCCAGTACTTC. Residues: CASSIQRGGLQETQYF.

The gene calls are TRBV27 and TRBJ1-2; 8 bases fit TRBD1. CDR3 length: 14 residues. Germline V gene lookup returns CDR1 MNHEY and CDR2 SMNVEV (reference sequence). Trimming cost V 4 bases and J 6 bases; bases outside gene matches: 7. CDR3 loop: CASSSPSGGNGYTF. The CDR3 nucleotides read TGTGCCAGCAGTTCCCCCTCAGGGGGCAATGGCTACACCTTC.

CDR3 nucleotide sequence: TGCGCCAGCAGCCCCGGACTAGCGGGCTTGCCTTCCTACGAGCAGTACTTC. Protein sequence: CASSPGLAGLPSYEQYF. J is TRBJ2-7 and V is TRBV5-1; the match to TRBD2 covers 11 bases. Losses at the gene ends were 4 bases for V and 1 base for J; bases not matched to a gene: 10. Germline CDR1 and CDR2: SGHRS and YFSETQ. This CDR3 is 17 amino acids long. The complete variable domain, with remaining parts taken from reference TRBV5-1 and TRBJ2-7, reads KAGVTQTPRYLIKTRGQQVTLSCSPISGHRSVSWYQQTPGQGLQFLFEYFSETQRNKGNFPGRFSGRQFSNSRSEMNVSTLELGDSALYLCASSPGLAGLPSYEQYFGPGTRLTVT.

The V gene is TRBV4-1, the J gene TRBJ1-1, with D hard to call. V was shortened by 4 bases and J by 5 bases, with 14 bases between the two germline ends. The CDR3 runs to 14 residues. Germline CDR1 and CDR2: MGHRA and YSYEKL. The CDR3 reads CASSREGAGTEAFF. The DNA for the CDR3 is TGCGCCAGCAGCCGGGAGGGCGCGGGGACTGAAGCTTTCTTT.